This T cell receptor beta chain is from a study of OX40 agonist ivuxolimab in advanced cancers. Study overall: Prior anti-PD-1, anti-PD-L1 or anti-CTLA-4 therapy did not bar entry, and 40% had some. Of the patients, three showed partial responses, one with hepatocellular carcinoma and two with cutaneous melanoma. General observations from the study: CD4+ and CD8+ blood T cells expanded clonally by week 6 at 0.1 to 3.0 mg/kg.

Sequencing was performed with immunoSEQ multiplex PCR; in TCRdb, only in-frame clones are kept and a portion is missing. The sample carries about 71,000 clones, roughly nine tenths recorded once. The CDR3 spans 15 residues. V lost 3 bases to trimming and J lost 8 bases, with 16 bases between them. In germline, CDR1 is LNHDA, CDR2 SQIVND (reference sequence). Comment on this clone: Its specificity is unknown.

The origin of this receptor is an adult with an advanced solid tumor such as melanoma, head and neck, liver or kidney cancer. The sample here was CD4+ or CD8+ T cells sorted from blood, taken in a trial of the OX40 agonist ivuxolimab. The chain links TRBV19 to TRBJ2-2, with unresolved D. CDR3 loop: CASSMGSGYVGELFF. The CDR3 bases are TGTGCCAGTAGTATGGGGTCGGGTTACGTGGGGGAGCTGTTTTTT.